One sample yielded the 2 T cell receptor beta chains listed below, sequenced in a study of T cell responses to AZD1222 COVID-19 vaccine. TCRdb keeps only in-frame clones here, not all; method: immunoSEQ multiplex PCR. The table includes about 120,000 clones, about 89% detected once. Sequencing used peripheral blood, obtained 28 days after the second AZD1222 dose. These receptors originate from an adult who received the AZD1222 COVID-19 vaccine.

The DNA for the CDR3 is TGCGCCAGCAGCTTGGATACAGATACGCAGTATTTT. Protein product: CASSLDTDTQYF. This sequence joins TRBV5-1 and TRBJ2-3, with unresolved D. The germline CDR1 and CDR2 sequences are SGHRS and YFSETQ. This CDR3 comprises 12 residues. V lost 0 bases to trimming and J lost 3 bases, with 2 bases between them.

The count of this clone is one. This chain links TRBV19 with TRBJ1-4; 9 bases are a match to TRBD1. CDR1 is LNHDA, CDR2 SQIVND, per germline (reference sequence). CDR3 length equals 14 residues. Germline trimming cut 5 bases from V and 8 bases from J; bases unmatched to any gene: 6. The CDR3 nucleotides are TGTGCCAGTAGTTTTGGACAGGGGTTCGAAAAACTGTTTTTT. It specifies CASSFGQGFEKLFF.